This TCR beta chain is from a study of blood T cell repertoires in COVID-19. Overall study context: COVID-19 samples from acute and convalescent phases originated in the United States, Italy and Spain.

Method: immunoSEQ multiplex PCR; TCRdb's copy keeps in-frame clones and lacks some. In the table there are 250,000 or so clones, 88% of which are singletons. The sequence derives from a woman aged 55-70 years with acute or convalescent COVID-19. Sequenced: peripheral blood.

This CDR3 is CASSLAGGKETQYF. The CDR3 bases are TGCGCCAGCAGCCTTGCGGGGGGTAAAGAGACCCAGTACTTC. V usage is TRBV5-1 and J usage is TRBJ2-5, with 8 positions matching TRBD2. V trimming: 4 bases; J trimming: 3 bases; junction bases outside the gene matches: 5. The CDR3 runs 14 residues. Germline CDR1 is SGHRS and CDR2 is YFSETQ.